These T cell receptor beta chains were read from a single sample in a study of T-cell reconstitution after alpha-beta-depleted transplantation in children. In TCRdb, the PCR reads were re-called with MiXCR into one record per CDR3 protein. The sample records more than 200,000 distinct CDR3 sequences, over 20% being singletons. Material: PBMCs, obtained before TCRalphabeta/CD19-depleted stem cell transplant. These receptors originate from a girl aged 2 to 9 with Fanconi anemia, due to receive a stem cell transplant. The CDR3 runs from the conserved cysteine through the conserved F or W. A D gene is named only where the DNA matches it firmly. Size tells how often a clone was seen (once, few, many) or the class of an expanded clone, and some rows leave it out.

D	V	size	J	CDR3	DNA
.	TRBV10-3	many	TRBJ2-4	CAISESTSGAKNIQYF	TGTGCCATCAGTGAGTCAACTTCGGGGGCGAAAAACATTCAGTACTTC
.	TRBV29-1	few	TRBJ2-5	CSVGRDQGETQYF	TGCAGCGTTGGCCGGGACCAGGGGGAGACCCAGTACTTC
TRBD1	TRBV12-3/TRBV12-4	many	TRBJ1-5	CASSLRTGEGQPQHF	TGTGCCAGCAGTTTAAGGACAGGGGAGGGGCAGCCCCAGCATTTT
TRBD2	TRBV20-1	many	TRBJ2-1	CSAVRAGRGSDNEQFF	TGCAGTGCTGTAAGAGCAGGGAGGGGTAGTGACAATGAGCAGTTCTTC
.	TRBV20-1	many	TRBJ2-1	CSASIIADNEQFF	TGCAGTGCTAGTATTATTGCAGACAATGAGCAGTTCTTC
TRBD2	TRBV20-1	many	TRBJ2-7	CSARDFRIGGRAYEQYF	TGCAGTGCTAGAGATTTTCGGATCGGCGGGAGGGCCTACGAGCAGTACTTC
.	TRBV5-6	few	TRBJ2-3	CASSLALVMAAEGGTDTQYF	TGTGCCAGCAGCTTGGCCCTAGTTATGGCGGCGGAAGGGGGCACAGATACGCAGTATTTT
TRBD1	TRBV29-1	many	TRBJ2-2	CSVGTANTGELFF	TGCAGCGTCGGGACAGCGAACACCGGGGAGCTGTTTTTT
.	TRBV20-1	.	TRBJ1-3	CSAHSPDSGGNTIYF	TGCAGTGCTCACTCCCCGGACAGTGGAGGAAACACCATATATTTT
.	TRBV7-7	.	TRBJ2-7	CASSLARVTGVTYEQYF	TGTGCCAGCAGCTTAGCCAGGGTGACGGGGGTAACCTACGAGCAGTACTTC
TRBD1	TRBV5-1	once	TRBJ1-1	CASSHTGDQEAFF	TGCGCCAGCAGCCACACAGGGGACCAAGAAGCTTTCTTT
.	TRBV6-5	many	TRBJ2-5	CASSYYLAGRRETQYF	TGTGCCAGCAGTTACTATTTGGCGGGCCGAAGGGAGACCCAGTACTTC
.	TRBV20-1	many	TRBJ2-7	CSARDPRSSYEQYF	TGCAGTGCTAGAGATCCCAGAAGCTCCTACGAGCAGTACTTC
TRBD2	TRBV6-4	many	TRBJ2-3	CASSDSTSGGDTQYF	TGTGCCAGCAGTGACTCGACTAGCGGGGGAGATACGCAGTATTTT
TRBD2	TRBV7-3	.	TRBJ2-2	CASSSYFSGEYTGELFF	TGTGCCAGCAGCTCATATTTTAGCGGGGAGTACACCGGGGAGCTGTTTTTT
.	TRBV10-3	.	TRBJ2-5	CAISEEGETQYF	TGTGCCATCAGTGAGGAGGGGGAGACCCAGTACTTC
.	TRBV4-1	few	TRBJ2-6	CASSQFGSGANVLTF	TGCGCCAGCAGCCAATTTGGCTCTGGGGCCAACGTCCTGACTTTC
.	TRBV7-3	.	TRBJ2-3	CASSFRSDHTTDTQYF	TGTGCCAGCAGCTTCCGTAGCGATCATACGACAGATACGCAGTATTTT
TRBD2	TRBV5-6	few	TRBJ2-1	CASSYSTSLYNEQFF	TGTGCCAGCAGCTACTCGACTAGCCTCTACAATGAGCAGTTCTTC
.	TRBV5-1	many	TRBJ2-5	CASSIRRGSETQYF	TGCGCCAGCAGCATCCGACGGGGGTCGGAGACCCAGTACTTC
.	TRBV5-6	few	TRBJ2-7	CASSLAWRGLSYEQYF	TGTGCCAGCAGCTTGGCCTGGCGGGGTCTTTCCTACGAGCAGTACTTC
TRBD2	TRBV6-5	many	TRBJ2-7	CASSYPAGEQYF	TGTGCCAGCAGTTACCCAGCGGGGGAGCAGTACTTC
.	TRBV5-1	.	TRBJ2-5	CASSLSGITETQYF	TGCGCCAGCAGCTTGTCAGGGATCACGGAGACCCAGTACTTC
.	TRBV15	few	TRBJ2-5	CATTNQETQYF	TGTGCCACCACCAATCAAGAGACCCAGTACTTC
.	TRBV3-1	.	TRBJ2-1	CASCQDIGQGGYNEQFF	TGTGCCAGCTGCCAAGATATCGGGCAGGGGGGCTACAATGAGCAGTTCTTC
.	TRBV5-1	many	TRBJ2-5	CASSLWALPQETQYF	TGCGCCAGCAGCTTATGGGCGCTCCCTCAAGAGACCCAGTACTTC
.	TRBV29-1	many	TRBJ2-3	CSVRANTDTQYF	TGCAGCGTACGGGCTAACACAGATACGCAGTATTTT
TRBD1	TRBV29-1	.	TRBJ2-7	CSVELWTGRTYEQYF	TGCAGCGTTGAACTATGGACAGGCAGAACCTACGAGCAGTACTTC
TRBD2	TRBV20-1	many	TRBJ2-1	CSARTSDYNEQFF	TGCAGTGCTAGGACTAGCGATTACAATGAGCAGTTCTTC
TRBD2	TRBV6-1	.	TRBJ2-7	CASTMSSGSRGEQYF	TGTGCCAGCACCATGTCTAGCGGGAGTCGAGGAGAGCAGTACTTC
.	TRBV28	many	TRBJ1-3	CASSHQGNTIYF	TGTGCCAGCAGTCACCAGGGTAACACCATATATTTT
TRBD1	TRBV25-1	.	TRBJ1-4	CASSTGTGGAGNEKLFF	TGTGCCAGCAGTACCGGGACAGGGGGCGCAGGAAATGAAAAACTGTTTTTT
TRBD1	TRBV7-6	.	TRBJ2-7	CASSLGRDSSYEQYF	TGTGCCAGCAGCTTAGGTAGGGACAGCTCCTACGAGCAGTACTTC
TRBD1	TRBV18	.	TRBJ1-1	CASSFTGTGTQAFF	TGTGCCAGCTCGTTTACCGGGACAGGGACTCAAGCTTTCTTT
TRBD1	TRBV7-2	.	TRBJ2-7	CASSNTPGTGTYEQYF	TGTGCCAGCAGCAACACGCCCGGGACAGGGACCTACGAGCAGTACTTC
.	TRBV5-1	few	TRBJ2-1	CASSLELASGEQFF	TGCGCCAGCAGCTTGGAGCTAGCGTCTGGTGAGCAGTTCTTC
.	TRBV29-1	.	TRBJ2-5	CSVDIVSQETQYF	TGCAGCGTTGATATCGTCAGCCAAGAGACCCAGTACTTC
.	TRBV20-1	.	TRBJ2-7	CSASFGTYYEQYF	TGCAGTGCTAGTTTCGGGACGTATTACGAGCAGTACTTC
.	TRBV20-1	many	TRBJ2-7	CSAGGYYEQYF	TGCAGTGCAGGAGGGTATTACGAGCAGTACTTC
.	TRBV15	many	TRBJ2-7	CATSRDTNYEQYF	TGTGCCACCAGCAGGGACACGAACTACGAGCAGTACTTC
TRBD2	TRBV12-3/TRBV12-4	many	TRBJ2-7	CASSLGTSGYEQYF	TGTGCCAGCAGTTTAGGGACTAGCGGCTACGAGCAGTACTTC
.	TRBV5-1	few	TRBJ1-5	CASSLGGKTPQHF	TGCGCCAGCAGCTTGGGAGGGAAGACGCCCCAGCATTTT
.	TRBV12-3/TRBV12-4	few	TRBJ2-3	CASSLLVGAGDTQYF	TGTGCCAGCAGTTTGCTCGTGGGGGCCGGAGATACGCAGTATTTT
.	TRBV7-2	.	TRBJ2-7	CASSLDFGGSYEQYF	TGTGCCAGCAGCTTAGATTTTGGCGGATCCTACGAGCAGTACTTC
.	TRBV7-7	few	TRBJ2-5	CASSNGPGRNWETQYF	TGTGCCAGCAGCAACGGACCGGGCCGAAATTGGGAGACCCAGTACTTC
.	TRBV9	many	TRBJ2-5	CASSVGAAGQLGSQYF	TGTGCCAGCAGCGTAGGGGCAGCAGGCCAATTGGGGTCCCAGTACTTC